Below, 20 T cell receptor beta chains from the same sample are listed, as sequenced in a study of blood T cell repertoires in COVID-19. Sequencing was performed with immunoSEQ multiplex PCR; in TCRdb, only in-frame clones are kept and a portion is missing. The sample includes approximately 210,000 clones, around four fifths of them seen just once. Specimen: PBMCs or T cells enriched from blood (not recorded which). These receptor sequences come from a man aged 35 to 55 who had recovered from COVID-19.

The chain recombines TRBV6-1 with TRBJ1-1; TRBD1 aligns across 9 bases. Germline V lookup: CDR1 MNHNS, CDR2 SASEGT. There are 14 residues in the CDR3. V lost 3 bases to trimming and J lost 4 bases; unmatched junction nucleotides: 3. The CDR3 spells CASSDRTGATEAFF. CDR3 in DNA: TGTGCCAGCAGTGATCGGACAGGGGCCACTGAAGCTTTCTTT.

Here the CDR3 reads CASSIEPHNNEKLFF. CDR3 nucleotides: TGTGCCAGTAGTATAGAGCCACACAATAATGAAAAACTGTTTTTT. V usage is TRBV19 and J usage is TRBJ1-4, with D unresolved. The CDR3 spans 15 residues. Per the germline V gene, CDR1 is LNHDA and CDR2 is SQIVND (reference sequence). V was pared by 0 bases and J by 4 bases, with 9 bases between.

This chain joins TRBV7-3 and TRBJ2-1; TRBD1 is a possible D gene (5 bases). CDR1 is SGHTA, CDR2 FQGTGA, per germline. The CDR3 has 13 amino acids. V gave up 4 bases and J gave up 9 bases, with 13 bases separating them. The CDR3 region has the DNA TGTGCCAGCAGCTCGGACCCGACAGTTGAGCAGTTCTTC. It translates to CASSSDPTVEQFF.

This chain joins TRBV27 and TRBJ2-1, with 13 nucleotides matching TRBD2. The junction had 4 bases not matched to a gene; V was cut back by 3 bases and J by 5 bases. The CDR3 sequence is 16 residues long. From germline, CDR1 is MNHEY and CDR2 SMNVEV (reference sequence). The CDR3 spells CASSLLGTSGNNEQFF. The CDR3 DNA sequence: TGTGCCAGCAGTTTGTTAGGGACTAGCGGGAACAATGAGCAGTTCTTC.

V gene TRBV7-2 combines with J gene TRBJ1-1, with no clear D. Germline CDR1 SGHTA, CDR2 FQGNSA. V lost 1 base, J lost 7 bases, and 7 bases lay in between. The CDR3 runs to 12 residues. The CDR3 DNA reads as TGTGCCAGCAGCTTAGGCAGATTTGAAGCTTTCTTT. It is translated as CASSLGRFEAFF.

This chain links TRBV3-1 (or the pseudogene TRBV3-2) with TRBJ2-2, with no clear D. Trimming pared 0 bases from V and 5 bases from J, leaving 22 bases between. The CDR3 is 19 residues long. Germline V gene lookup returns CDR1 LGHDT and CDR2 YNNKEL (reference sequence). CDR3 DNA sequence: TGTGCCAGCAGCCAAGAATGCCCACGTGCCCCTCCTAGTACCGGGGAGCTGTTTTTT. It codes for CASSQECPRAPPSTGELFF.

This clone came up once. The chain uses TRBV5-1 and TRBJ2-1, with 9 bases that match TRBD2. The germline CDR1 and CDR2 sequences are SGHRS and YFSETQ. The junction had 9 bases not matched to a gene; V was cut back by 2 bases and J by 6 bases. The CDR3 spans 16 residues. The CDR3 here is CASSFTGTSRGNEQFF. The CDR3 nucleotides read TGCGCCAGCAGCTTTACCGGGACTAGCCGCGGCAATGAGCAGTTCTTC. Full variable domain (missing parts from reference TRBV5-1 and TRBJ2-1): KAGVTQTPRYLIKTRGQQVTLSCSPISGHRSVSWYQQTPGQGLQFLFEYFSETQRNKGNFPGRFSGRQFSNSRSEMNVSTLELGDSALYLCASSFTGTSRGNEQFFGPGTRLTVL.

The chain joins TRBV5-1 to TRBJ2-1, with 7 bases matching TRBD2. This CDR3 is built from 16 residues. Germline assignment: CDR1 SGHRS and CDR2 YFSETQ. V was pared by 4 bases and J by 0 bases, with 7 bases of the junction left unmatched. CDR3 sequence (DNA): TGCGCCAGCAGCCTCAGCGGGGCCAGCTCCTACAATGAGCAGTTCTTC. Translation gives CASSLSGASSYNEQFF.

The chain carries TRBV6-2 or TRBV6-3 and TRBJ2-2; 9 positions match TRBD2. Per germline, CDR1 MNHEY and CDR2 SVGEGT. V gave up 2 bases and J gave up 5 bases; unmatched junction bases: 18. The CDR3 runs 20 residues. The DNA for the CDR3 is TGTGCCAGCAGTTACCCCGGGACTAGCTCCCCCGGAGAGGTAACCGGGGAGCTGTTTTTT. Its translation is CASSYPGTSSPGEVTGELFF.

The genes are TRBV7-9 and TRBJ1-2, with a weak D call TRBD1 (6 bases). The CDR3 runs to 14 residues. Trimming stripped 1 base from V and 8 bases from J, with 14 bases between. Germline CDR1 reads SEHNR; CDR2 reads FQNEAQ (reference sequence). The CDR3 reads CASSLDYRDQGYTF. CDR3 nucleotide sequence: TGTGCCAGCAGCTTAGATTACAGGGATCAGGGCTACACCTTC.

The rearrangement links TRBV5-8 to TRBJ1-1; TRBD1 aligns across 10 bases. The CDR3 contains 16 residues. From germline, CDR1 is SGHTS and CDR2 YDEGEE. Trimming at V came to 3 bases and at J to 5 bases, leaving 10 bases not matched to a gene. In nucleotides, the CDR3 is TGTGCCAGCAGCTACAATAAGGGACAGGGGCTGACTGAAGCTTTCTTT. Translation: CASSYNKGQGLTEAFF.

This rearrangement joins TRBV24-1 to TRBJ1-3, with a tentative D call TRBD1 (6 bases). Trimming removed 9 bases at V and 0 bases at J, with 11 bases between. The V gene's germline CDR1 is KGHDR and CDR2 SFDVKD. The CDR3 is 14 amino acids. The CDR3 region is CATGRDISGNTIYF. The CDR3 DNA sequence: TGTGCCACCGGCAGGGACATCTCTGGAAACACCATATATTTT.

The V and J genes are TRBV6-2 or TRBV6-3 and TRBJ2-7; D uncertain. Germline values: CDR1 MNHEY, CDR2 SVGEGT. Trimming stripped 6 bases from V and 2 bases from J, with 23 bases between. The CDR3 runs 17 residues. CDR3 protein: CASSYKRRLTITYEQYF. CDR3 sequence (DNA): TGTGCCAGCAGCTATAAACGCAGACTCACTATTACCTACGAGCAGTACTTC.

This clone was seen once. The chain has TRBV11-1 and TRBJ2-1, with 8 bases that match TRBD2. CDR1 and CDR2 (germline): SGHAT, FQDESV (reference sequence). The CDR3 extends over 15 amino acids. V lost 5 bases to trimming and J lost 7 bases; unmatched junction nucleotides: 10. In nucleotides, the CDR3 is TGTGCCAGCAGCCCCCTTGCGGGAGGAATGAATGAGCAGTTCTTC. The encoded protein is CASSPLAGGMNEQFF.

CDR3 amino acids: CASSQDGREAEQYF. Here the CDR3 DNA reads TGTGCCAGCAGCCAAGATGGCAGAGAGGCCGAGCAGTACTTC. The chain links TRBV3-1 (or the pseudogene TRBV3-2) to TRBJ2-7, with D unresolved. The CDR3 sequence is 14 residues long. The germline V gene has CDR1 LGHDT and CDR2 YNNKEL (reference sequence). Trimming stripped 0 bases from V and 6 bases from J, with 12 bases between.

Remarks on this clone: Other nucleotide sequences from this sample produce the same CDR3. This rearrangement joins TRBV11-2 to TRBJ1-3; D not resolved. Germline lookup yields CDR1 SGHAT and CDR2 FQNNGV. Trimming shortened V by 0 bases and J by 0 bases, and 6 bases separated the two germline ends. The CDR3 length is 15 residues. DNA of the CDR3: TGTGCCAGCAGCTTAGACCCTCTCTCTGGAAACACCATATATTTT. This gives the protein CASSLDPLSGNTIYF. The full variable domain, in which reference TRBV11-2 and TRBJ1-3 provide the parts outside the CDR3, is EAGVAQSPRYKIIEKRQSVAFWCNPISGHATLYWYQQILGQGPKLLIQFQNNGVVDDSQLPKDRFSAERLKGVDSTLKIQPAKLEDSAVYLCASSLDPLSGNTIYFGEGSWLTVV.

The DNA for the CDR3 is TGTGCCAGCAGCTTTCAGGGTCCTAAGTTAGGCTACACCTTC. Translated: CASSFQGPKLGYTF. This chain links TRBV7-2 with TRBJ1-2; D perhaps matches TRBD1 (5 bases). The CDR3 spans 14 residues. CDR1 SGHTA and CDR2 FQGNSA come from the germline V gene. V lost 3 bases, J lost 8 bases, and 16 bases lay in between. Looking up the rest from reference TRBV7-2 and TRBJ1-2 gives the full variable domain: GAGVSQSPSNKVTEKGKDVELRCDPISGHTALYWYRQSLGQGLEFLIYFQGNSAPDKSGLPSDRFSAERTGGSVSTLTIQRTQQEDSAVYLCASSFQGPKLGYTFGSGTRLTVV.

V is TRBV21-1 and J is TRBJ1-1. TRBV21-1 is a pseudogene segment. The CDR3 spans 15 residues. This chain's CDR3 is CASSKVEGGFTEAFF. The DNA of the CDR3 is TGTGCCAGCAGCAAAGTAGAGGGTGGGTTCACTGAAGCTTTCTTT.

The rearrangement uses TRBV6-5 and TRBJ1-3, with no clear D. The CDR3 totals 13 residues. Trimming stripped 8 bases from V and 3 bases from J, with 11 bases between. CDR1 is MNHEY, CDR2 SVGAGI, per germline. The CDR3 here is CASWTFSGNTIYF. CDR3 bases: TGTGCCAGCTGGACTTTCAGTGGAAACACCATATATTTT.

V gene TRBV4-2 combines with J gene TRBJ1-5; 8 bases fit TRBD1. CDR1 and CDR2 from the germline V gene are LGHNA and YNFKEQ. Germline trimming cut 4 bases from V and 4 bases from J; bases unmatched to any gene: 6. The CDR3 has 15 residues. The CDR3 sequence is CASSPRGLENQPQHF. In nucleotides, the CDR3 is TGTGCCAGCAGCCCCAGGGGGCTCGAGAATCAGCCCCAGCATTTT.